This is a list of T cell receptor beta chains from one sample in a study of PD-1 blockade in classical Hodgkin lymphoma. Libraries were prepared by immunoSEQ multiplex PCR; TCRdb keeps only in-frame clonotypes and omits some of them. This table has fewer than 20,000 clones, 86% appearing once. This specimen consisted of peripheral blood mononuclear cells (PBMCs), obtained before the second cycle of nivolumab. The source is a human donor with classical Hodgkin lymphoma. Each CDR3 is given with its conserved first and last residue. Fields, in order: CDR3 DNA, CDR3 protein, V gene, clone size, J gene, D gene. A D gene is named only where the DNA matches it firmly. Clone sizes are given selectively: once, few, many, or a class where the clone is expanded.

DNA: TGCGCCAGCAGCTTGGAACAGCAACTTGGTACGCAGTATTTT; CDR3: CASSLEQQLGTQYF; V: TRBV5-1; size: .; J: TRBJ2-3; D: .
DNA: TGCGCCAGCAGCTTCCTCACAGGGGGCGTTGGCTATGGCTACACCTTC; CDR3: CASSFLTGGVGYGYTF; V: TRBV5-1; size: .; J: TRBJ1-2; D: TRBD1
DNA: TGCGCCAGCAGCCCAGGAAGGGTTGGAGAATTAGAGCAGTACTTC; CDR3: CASSPGRVGELEQYF; V: TRBV4-1; size: .; J: TRBJ2-7; D: .
DNA: TGTGCCAGCAGTGTCCAAGAGACCCAGTACTTC; CDR3: CASSVQETQYF; V: TRBV2; size: .; J: TRBJ2-5; D: .
DNA: TGTGCCAGCAGCATCCCCGGGACTAGCGATCACCAAGAGACCCAGTACTTC; CDR3: CASSIPGTSDHQETQYF; V: TRBV7-9; size: .; J: TRBJ2-5; D: TRBD2
DNA: TGTGCCAGCAAACAGCCTACTAACTATGGCTACACCTTC; CDR3: CASKQPTNYGYTF; V: TRBV6-5; size: .; J: TRBJ1-2; D: .
DNA: TGTGCCAGCAGCTTAGAGGGCGGGGGGGCAGGTACGCAGTATTTT; CDR3: CASSLEGGGAGTQYF; V: TRBV7-9; size: .; J: TRBJ2-3; D: TRBD2
DNA: TGTGCCAGCAGCTTATTACTGAACTATGGCTACACCTTC; CDR3: CASSLLLNYGYTF; V: TRBV7-8; size: .; J: TRBJ1-2; D: .
DNA: TGTGCCAGCACCTCAGAGACAGGGGACCGGGTGGGCTACACCTTC; CDR3: CASTSETGDRVGYTF; V: TRBV7-9; size: .; J: TRBJ1-2; D: TRBD1
DNA: TGCGCCAGCAGCTTGGCCGGGCAGCCGAATTCACCCCTCCACTTT; CDR3: CASSLAGQPNSPLHF; V: TRBV5-1; size: .; J: TRBJ1-6; D: .
DNA: TGTGCCAGCAGTTACTCTGCGGAGGGCACTGAAGCTTTCTTT; CDR3: CASSYSAEGTEAFF; V: TRBV6-5; size: .; J: TRBJ1-1; D: .
DNA: TGTGCCAGCAGCGGGGGGACTGTAGGTGGCTACACCTTC; CDR3: CASSGGTVGGYTF; V: TRBV25-1; size: .; J: TRBJ1-2; D: .
DNA: TGTGCCAGCAGCGTAGAAGGGACAGGGGTAGGAAACACCATATATTTT; CDR3: CASSVEGTGVGNTIYF; V: TRBV9; size: few; J: TRBJ1-3; D: TRBD1
DNA: TGTGCCAGCAGCTTGAGGTGGGGGAATGGGGAAGCTTTCTTT; CDR3: CASSLRWGNGEAFF; V: TRBV5-6; size: .; J: TRBJ1-1; D: .
DNA: TGTGCCAGCAGCTTAGAATCGATTAACTATGGCTACACCTTC; CDR3: CASSLESINYGYTF; V: TRBV7-9; size: .; J: TRBJ1-2; D: .
DNA: TGTGCCAGCAGCTTCGGCCAGGGGGCTTCCAATGAGCAGTTCTTC; CDR3: CASSFGQGASNEQFF; V: TRBV7-9; size: .; J: TRBJ2-1; D: TRBD1
DNA: TGTGCCACCGCGGCAGGGTCGGGCAATCAGCCCCAGCATTTT; CDR3: CATAAGSGNQPQHF; V: TRBV15; size: .; J: TRBJ1-5; D: .
DNA: TGCGCCAGCAGCTTACAGGACAGTCGCACAGATACGCAGTATTTT; CDR3: CASSLQDSRTDTQYF; V: TRBV5-1; size: .; J: TRBJ2-3; D: .
DNA: TGCGCCAGCAGCCACGGGTTTGGCAATCAGCCCCAGCATTTT; CDR3: CASSHGFGNQPQHF; V: TRBV5-1; size: .; J: TRBJ1-5; D: .
DNA: TGTGCCAGCAGCGCATTGACGGATACGCAGTATTTT; CDR3: CASSALTDTQYF; V: TRBV7-9; size: .; J: TRBJ2-3; D: .
DNA: TGTGCCAGCACCCTAGATAGACTCTCGGGCAGAAGTAACCGAGGACCTGGAGGCGGCTACACCTTC; CDR3: CASTLDRLSGRSNRGPGGGYTF; V: TRBV7-8; size: .; J: TRBJ1-2; D: .
DNA: TGTGCCAGCTCACCAGGGACAGGCACGGATAGGGCAGATACGCAGTATTTT; CDR3: CASSPGTGTDRADTQYF; V: TRBV18; size: .; J: TRBJ2-3; D: TRBD1
DNA: TGTGCCAGCTCACCCCGCGAACAGACCCTCGGTCAGCCCCAGCATTTT; CDR3: CASSPREQTLGQPQHF; V: TRBV7-8; size: .; J: TRBJ1-5; D: .
DNA: TGTGCCAGCAGCTTAGAAGGGGAAGGCAATCAGCCCCAGCATTTT; CDR3: CASSLEGEGNQPQHF; V: TRBV7-9; size: .; J: TRBJ1-5; D: .
DNA: TGTGCCAGCAGCCAAGTTGGCCCGTCCCCCCTCCACTTT; CDR3: CASSQVGPSPLHF; V: TRBV14; size: .; J: TRBJ1-6; D: .
DNA: TGCGCCAGCAGCCCCGGGACAGGGGGAGGGTACACTGAAGCTTTCTTT; CDR3: CASSPGTGGGYTEAFF; V: TRBV5-1; size: .; J: TRBJ1-1; D: TRBD1
DNA: TGTGCCAGCAGTTACGGGGGACAGCCAGGCGGGCCCCAGCATTTT; CDR3: CASSYGGQPGGPQHF; V: TRBV6-6; size: .; J: TRBJ1-5; D: TRBD1
DNA: TGCGCCAGCAGCTCCGGGACAGGGCAGGAAAAACTGTTTTTT; CDR3: CASSSGTGQEKLFF; V: TRBV5-1; size: .; J: TRBJ1-4; D: TRBD1
DNA: TGTGCCAGCAGTGTCGACGGTGGACAGGGCTTCTATGGCTACACCTTC; CDR3: CASSVDGGQGFYGYTF; V: TRBV6-1; size: .; J: TRBJ1-2; D: TRBD1
DNA: TGCGCCAGCAGCCAAGAGAGGGAGGGGGAGCAGTTCTTC; CDR3: CASSQEREGEQFF; V: TRBV4-1; size: .; J: TRBJ2-1; D: TRBD2
DNA: TGTGCCAGCAGCTTCGATCTCTCCTCTGGAAACACCATATATTTT; CDR3: CASSFDLSSGNTIYF; V: TRBV7-9; size: .; J: TRBJ1-3; D: .
DNA: TGTGCCAGCAGCACCCGACAGGATTGGGGTAATCGAGGGGAGACCCAGTACTTC; CDR3: CASSTRQDWGNRGETQYF; V: TRBV7-2; size: .; J: TRBJ2-5; D: .
DNA: TGCACCAGCAGGCAAACAGGGGCTGGAAACACCATATATTTT; CDR3: CTSRQTGAGNTIYF; V: TRBV5-1; size: .; J: TRBJ1-3; D: TRBD1
DNA: TGTGCCACCAGCAGAGATGTGGGGGTCTCCCCCTCCTACGAGCAGTACTTC; CDR3: CATSRDVGVSPSYEQYF; V: TRBV15; size: .; J: TRBJ2-7; D: .
DNA: TGCGCCAGCAGCTTGGTGGTGGGCCTCCAAGAGACCCAGTACTTC; CDR3: CASSLVVGLQETQYF; V: TRBV5-1; size: .; J: TRBJ2-5; D: .
DNA: TGCGCCAGCAGCACCGGGACAGGTGGTCAGGAAAAACTGTTTTTT; CDR3: CASSTGTGGQEKLFF; V: TRBV5-1; size: .; J: TRBJ1-4; D: TRBD1
DNA: TGCGCCAGCAGCCTCGGGACTAGCGGGATCTACAATGAGCAGTTCTTC; CDR3: CASSLGTSGIYNEQFF; V: TRBV4-1; size: .; J: TRBJ2-1; D: TRBD2
DNA: TGTGCCAGCAAAATAGGGGGGCTCGACACTGAAGCTTTCTTT; CDR3: CASKIGGLDTEAFF; V: TRBV6-6; size: .; J: TRBJ1-1; D: .
DNA: TGCGCCAGCAGCTTGCAGCCTAGCGGGGGCGAAGAGACCCAGTACTTC; CDR3: CASSLQPSGGEETQYF; V: TRBV5-1; size: few; J: TRBJ2-5; D: TRBD2
DNA: TGTGCCAGCGCGAGAGAGGGCCCCTACAATGAGCAGTTCTTC; CDR3: CASAREGPYNEQFF; V: TRBV11-3; size: .; J: TRBJ2-1; D: .
DNA: TGTGCCAGCAGTGACGGACTAGCGGCACCTCAGTACTTC; CDR3: CASSDGLAAPQYF; V: TRBV6-4; size: .; J: TRBJ2-7; D: TRBD2
DNA: TGTGCCACCAGCCCAGGGCTAATGGGAAACACCATATATTTT; CDR3: CATSPGLMGNTIYF; V: TRBV15; size: .; J: TRBJ1-3; D: .
DNA: TGTGCCAGCAGCGTAGGGGCTAGCGGTCTACAAGAGACCCAGTACTTC; CDR3: CASSVGASGLQETQYF; V: TRBV9; size: .; J: TRBJ2-5; D: TRBD2
DNA: TGTGCCAGCAGCTCGCCGCATGTACTAAGCAATCAGCCCCAGCATTTT; CDR3: CASSSPHVLSNQPQHF; V: TRBV7-3; size: .; J: TRBJ1-5; D: .
DNA: TGTGCCAGCAGTGAAGTGGCACTAGGCAATGAGCAGTTCTTC; CDR3: CASSEVALGNEQFF; V: TRBV6-1; size: .; J: TRBJ2-1; D: .
DNA: TGTGCCAGCAGTCTCCACAACGAGCAGTACTTC; CDR3: CASSLHNEQYF; V: TRBV6-5; size: .; J: TRBJ2-7; D: .
DNA: TGTGCCACCAGCACGACCAGGGGGCAGTACAATGAGCAGTTCTTC; CDR3: CATSTTRGQYNEQFF; V: TRBV15; size: once; J: TRBJ2-1; D: TRBD1
DNA: TGTGCCAGCAGCTTATTCGACGAGCAGTACTTC; CDR3: CASSLFDEQYF; V: TRBV7-9; size: .; J: TRBJ2-7; D: .
DNA: TGTGCCAGCAGCCAAGACAGCACTACTGGAAACACCATATATTTT; CDR3: CASSQDSTTGNTIYF; V: TRBV4-2; size: .; J: TRBJ1-3; D: .
DNA: TGTGCCAGCAGCTTAGAGCAGGGGGTTGGTGGCTACACCTTC; CDR3: CASSLEQGVGGYTF; V: TRBV7-2; size: .; J: TRBJ1-2; D: TRBD1
DNA: TGCGCCAGCAGCACGGGACTAGCGGGGGGCGTGGCAGATACGCAGTATTTT; CDR3: CASSTGLAGGVADTQYF; V: TRBV5-1; size: .; J: TRBJ2-3; D: TRBD2